The rows below give T cell receptor beta chains drawn from one sample of a study of tumor-infiltrating lymphocytes in primary liver carcinoma. MiXCR was run by TCRdb on the multiplex PCR reads, yielding one entry per CDR3 protein. The table records some 51,000 distinct CDR3 sequences, 70% to 85% of them present only once. Source material: liver tumor tissue from sampling region 3. These receptors originate from a man aged 40-55 years with primary liver carcinoma and hepatitis B virus infection. Both conserved end residues are part of each CDR3. D genes are given only for firm matches. Only part of the rows carry a size: once, few, many, or a class if the clone is expanded.

V: TRBV4-2; J: TRBJ2-6; D: NA; size: NA; CDR3: CASSQTGSRASVLTF; DNA: TGTGCCAGCAGCCAGACAGGATCTAGGGCCAGCGTCCTGACTTTC
V: TRBV29-1; J: TRBJ1-1; D: NA; size: NA; CDR3: CSAIWDEKAFF; DNA: TGCAGCGCCATTTGGGATGAAAAAGCCTTCTTT
V: TRBV4-1; J: TRBJ2-1; D: TRBD2; size: once; CDR3: CARRQAGGYNEQFF; DNA: TGTGCCAGAAGGCAGGCGGGAGGGTACAATGAGCAGTTCTTC
V: TRBV10-3; J: TRBJ2-3; D: TRBD1; size: once; CDR3: CAICGQGGTDMQYF; DNA: TGTGCCATCTGTGGACAGGGGGGCACAGATATGCAGTATTTT
V: TRBV12-3/TRBV12-4; J: TRBJ2-2; D: NA; size: many; CDR3: CASSLRTVTGELFF; DNA: TGTGCCAGCAGTTTACGGACAGTCACCGGGGAGCTGTTTTTT
V: TRBV6-1; J: TRBJ2-1; D: TRBD2; size: NA; CDR3: CASSEWAGEDNEQSF; DNA: TGTGCCAGCAGTGAATGGGCGGGAGAAGACAATGAGCAATCCTTC
V: TRBV4-1; J: TRBJ2-3; D: NA; size: many; CDR3: CASSQGITGRSRSTDTQYF; DNA: TGCGCCAGCAGCCAAGGAATTACCGGCCGGTCGAGGTCCACAGATACGCAGTATTTT
V: TRBV11-2; J: TRBJ2-2; D: NA; size: NA; CDR3: CASGSRWGRTDTGELFF; DNA: TGTGCCAGCGGCTCCCGATGGGGGCGAACGGACACCGGGGAGCTGTTTTTT
V: TRBV2; J: TRBJ1-4; D: NA; size: NA; CDR3: CASRDAMNEKLFF; DNA: TGTGCCAGTCGGGACGCGATGAATGAAAAACTGTTTTTT
V: TRBV5-4; J: TRBJ2-6; D: NA; size: NA; CDR3: CASSFSSGRGSGASVLTF; DNA: TGTGCCAGCAGCTTCTCCTCGGGGCGAGGCTCTGGGGCCAGCGTCCTGACTTTC
V: TRBV28; J: TRBJ2-7; D: NA; size: many; CDR3: CASSPDFARRYEQYF; DNA: TGTGCCAGCAGTCCCGACTTTGCAAGGAGGTACGAGCAGTACTTC
V: TRBV6-5; J: TRBJ2-1; D: NA; size: NA; CDR3: CASTTRGVNVQVF; DNA: TGTGCCAGCACTACCCGGGGCGTCAATGTGCAGGTCTTC
V: TRBV29-1; J: TRBJ2-3; D: NA; size: NA; CDR3: CIVGVTTGHTDTQYF; DNA: TGCATCGTTGGGGTGACTACCGGACACACAGATACGCAGTATTTT
V: TRBV11-2; J: TRBJ2-5; D: NA; size: NA; CDR3: CAGSWGEEETQYF; DNA: TGTGCCGGCAGCTGGGGAGAGGAAGAGACCCAGTACTTC
V: TRBV11-2; J: TRBJ2-5; D: NA; size: NA; CDR3: CASSPVGLVPGIQYF; DNA: TGTGCCAGTAGCCCCGTCGGGCTAGTCCCAGGGATCCAGTACTTC
V: TRBV6-1; J: TRBJ2-3; D: NA; size: NA; CDR3: CASSLRLGPAQDTQYF; DNA: TGTGCCAGCAGTCTGCGACTGGGACCTGCTCAAGATACGCAGTATTTT
V: TRBV6-6; J: TRBJ1-5; D: NA; size: NA; CDR3: CAIRSGVNSNQPHHF; DNA: TGCGCCATCAGGTCCGGAGTGAATAGCAATCAGCCCCATCATTTT
V: TRBV12-3/TRBV12-4; J: TRBJ1-1; D: NA; size: NA; CDR3: CDSSHRGSNTEAFF; DNA: TGTGACAGCAGTCACCGGGGATCGAACACTGAAGCTTTCTTT
V: TRBV29-1; J: TRBJ2-7; D: TRBD1; size: many; CDR3: CSVELGDRGNYEQYF; DNA: TGCAGCGTTGAACTTGGGGACAGGGGGAACTACGAGCAGTACTTC
V: TRBV7-9; J: TRBJ2-1; D: TRBD2; size: many; CDR3: CASSLSGGRAVEQFF; DNA: TGTGCCAGCAGCTTAAGTGGCGGGAGGGCCGTTGAGCAGTTCTTC
V: TRBV20-1; J: TRBJ2-1; D: TRBD2; size: NA; CDR3: CSGGTSGCNEQFF; DNA: TGCAGTGGTGGGACTAGCGGGTGCAATGAGCAGTTCTTC
V: TRBV6-1; J: TRBJ2-7; D: NA; size: NA; CDR3: CANSSPGTHDQYF; DNA: TGTGCCAACAGTTCCCCGGGAACCCACGATCAGTACTTC
V: TRBV12-3/TRBV12-4; J: TRBJ2-7; D: NA; size: NA; CDR3: CASSPPAVPYVQYF; DNA: TGTGCCAGTAGTCCCCCAGCGGTGCCCTACGTGCAGTACTTC
V: TRBV29-1; J: TRBJ2-1; D: NA; size: NA; CDR3: CSVASGYDEQFF; DNA: TGCAGCGTTGCTAGTGGCTACGATGAGCAGTTCTTC
V: TRBV12-3/TRBV12-4; J: TRBJ2-1; D: NA; size: NA; CDR3: CASSWVEGYNKQFF; DNA: TGTGCCAGCAGTTGGGTAGAGGGCTACAATAAGCAGTTCTTC
V: TRBV29-1; J: TRBJ2-1; D: NA; size: NA; CDR3: CSVEDFILAVNNEQFF; DNA: TGCAGCGTTGAAGATTTTATACTAGCCGTCAACAATGAGCAGTTTTTC
V: TRBV10-3; J: TRBJ1-5; D: NA; size: many; CDR3: CAIQGGDDQPQHF; DNA: TGTGCCATCCAAGGGGGGGACGATCAGCCCCAGCATTTT
V: TRBV12-3/TRBV12-4; J: TRBJ2-7; D: NA; size: NA; CDR3: CASIRMGGEQYF; DNA: TGTGCCAGCATTCGGATGGGTGGGGAGCAATACTTC
V: TRBV14; J: TRBJ2-1; D: NA; size: medium-sized; CDR3: CASSRFYNEQFF; DNA: TGTGCCAGCAGCCGGTTCTACAATGAGCAGTTCTTC
V: TRBV6-2/TRBV6-3; J: TRBJ2-1; D: TRBD2; size: many; CDR3: CASSYGGRAYNEQFF; DNA: TGTGCCAGCAGTTACGGAGGGAGGGCCTACAATGAGCAGTTCTTC
V: TRBV4-2; J: TRBJ2-1; D: NA; size: medium-sized; CDR3: CASSQEPEGSEQFF; DNA: TGTGCCAGCAGCCAAGAACCAGAGGGAAGTGAGCAGTTCTTC
V: TRBV7-8; J: TRBJ2-1; D: NA; size: NA; CDR3: CVGSTASVDEQFF; DNA: TGTGTCGGCAGCACCGCTAGCGTCGATGAGCAGTTCTTC
V: TRBV11-2; J: TRBJ2-3; D: TRBD2; size: NA; CDR3: CANSLEGLVWTDTQYF; DNA: TGTGCCAACAGCTTAGAGGGACTAGTATGGACAGATACGCAGTATTTT
V: TRBV4-2; J: TRBJ2-7; D: NA; size: NA; CDR3: CACSQEQSVAIHYYEQYF; DNA: TGCGCCTGCAGCCAAGAACAGTCGGTAGCCATCCACTACTACGAGCAGTACTTC